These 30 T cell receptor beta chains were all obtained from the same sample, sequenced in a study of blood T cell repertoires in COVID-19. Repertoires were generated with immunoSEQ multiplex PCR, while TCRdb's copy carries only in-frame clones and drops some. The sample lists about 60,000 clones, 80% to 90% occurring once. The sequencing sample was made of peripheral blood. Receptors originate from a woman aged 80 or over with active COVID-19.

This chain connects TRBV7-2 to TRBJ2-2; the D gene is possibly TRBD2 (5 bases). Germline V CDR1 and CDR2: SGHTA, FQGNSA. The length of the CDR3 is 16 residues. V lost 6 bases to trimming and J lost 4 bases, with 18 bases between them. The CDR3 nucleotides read TGTGCCAGCAGTTCCCCGGGGATAGGACGCACCGGGGAGCTGTTTTTT. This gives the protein CASSSPGIGRTGELFF.

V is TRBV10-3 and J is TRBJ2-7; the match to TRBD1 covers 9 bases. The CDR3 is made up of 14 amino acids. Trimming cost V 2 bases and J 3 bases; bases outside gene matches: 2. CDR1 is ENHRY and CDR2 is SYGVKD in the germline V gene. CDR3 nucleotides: TGTGCCATCAGTGAGCTGACAGGGGGCTACGAGCAGTACTTC. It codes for CAISELTGGYEQYF.

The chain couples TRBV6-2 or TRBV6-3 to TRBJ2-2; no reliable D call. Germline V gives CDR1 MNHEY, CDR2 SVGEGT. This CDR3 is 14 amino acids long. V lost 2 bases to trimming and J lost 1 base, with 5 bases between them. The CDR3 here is CASSYLLNTGELFF. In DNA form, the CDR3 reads TGTGCCAGCAGTTACCTCCTGAACACCGGGGAGCTGTTTTTT.

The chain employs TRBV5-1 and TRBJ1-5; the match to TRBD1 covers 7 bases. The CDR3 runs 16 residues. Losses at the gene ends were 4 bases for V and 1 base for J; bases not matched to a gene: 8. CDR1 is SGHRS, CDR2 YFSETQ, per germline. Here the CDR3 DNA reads TGCGCCAGCAGCCAGGGGGACAGTAGAAGCAATCAGCCCCAGCATTTT. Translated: CASSQGDSRSNQPQHF.

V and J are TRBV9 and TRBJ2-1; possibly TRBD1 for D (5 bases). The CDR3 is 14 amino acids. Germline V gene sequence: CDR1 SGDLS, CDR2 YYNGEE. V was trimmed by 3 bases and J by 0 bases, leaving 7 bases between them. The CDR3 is CASSAQGSYNEQFF. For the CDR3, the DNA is TGTGCCAGCAGCGCCCAGGGCTCCTACAATGAGCAGTTCTTC.

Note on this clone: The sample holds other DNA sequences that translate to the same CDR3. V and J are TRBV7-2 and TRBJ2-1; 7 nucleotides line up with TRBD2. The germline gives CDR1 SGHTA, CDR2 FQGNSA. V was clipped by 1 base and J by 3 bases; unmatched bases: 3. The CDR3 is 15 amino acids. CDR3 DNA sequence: TGTGCCAGCAGCTTAGTGGGGGGGTACTACAATGAGCAGTTCTTC. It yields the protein CASSLVGGYYNEQFF.

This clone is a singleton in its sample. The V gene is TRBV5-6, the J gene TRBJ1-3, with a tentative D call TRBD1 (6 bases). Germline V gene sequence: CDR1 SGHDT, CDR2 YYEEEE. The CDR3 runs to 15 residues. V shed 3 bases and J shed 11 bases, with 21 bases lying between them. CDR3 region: CASSWGQGPGNPIYF. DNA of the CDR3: TGTGCCAGCAGCTGGGGTCAGGGGCCGGGGAACCCCATATATTTT.

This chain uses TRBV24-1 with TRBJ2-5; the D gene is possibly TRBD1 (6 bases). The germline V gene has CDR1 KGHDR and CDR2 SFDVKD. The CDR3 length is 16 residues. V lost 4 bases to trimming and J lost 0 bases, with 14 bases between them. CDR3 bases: TGTGCCACCAGTGACCCTGGACAGACGTACCAAGAGACCCAGTACTTC. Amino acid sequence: CATSDPGQTYQETQYF.

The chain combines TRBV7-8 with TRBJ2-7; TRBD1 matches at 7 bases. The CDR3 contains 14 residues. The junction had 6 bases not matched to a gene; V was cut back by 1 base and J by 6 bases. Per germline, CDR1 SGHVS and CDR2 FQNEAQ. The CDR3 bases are TGTGCCAGCAGCTTAGTTGCAGGGGGATCCGAGCAGTACTTC. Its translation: CASSLVAGGSEQYF.

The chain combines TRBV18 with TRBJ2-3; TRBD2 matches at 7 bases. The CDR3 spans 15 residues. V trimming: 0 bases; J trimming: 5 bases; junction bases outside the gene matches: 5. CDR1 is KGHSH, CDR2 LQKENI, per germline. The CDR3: CASSPPISGEDTQYF. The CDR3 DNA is TGTGCCAGCTCACCACCGATCAGCGGGGAAGATACGCAGTATTTT.

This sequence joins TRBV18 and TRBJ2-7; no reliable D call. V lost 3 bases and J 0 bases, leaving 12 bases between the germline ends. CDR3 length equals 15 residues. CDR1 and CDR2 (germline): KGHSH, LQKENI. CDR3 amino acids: CASSPEHGFSYEQYF. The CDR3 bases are TGTGCCAGCTCACCCGAGCACGGTTTCTCCTACGAGCAGTACTTC.

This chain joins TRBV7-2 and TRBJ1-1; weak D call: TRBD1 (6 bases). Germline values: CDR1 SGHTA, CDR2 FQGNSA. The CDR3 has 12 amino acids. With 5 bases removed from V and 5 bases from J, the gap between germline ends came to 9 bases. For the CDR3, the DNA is TGTGCCAGCAGCAACAGGGTAACTGAAGCTTTCTTT. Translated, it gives CASSNRVTEAFF.

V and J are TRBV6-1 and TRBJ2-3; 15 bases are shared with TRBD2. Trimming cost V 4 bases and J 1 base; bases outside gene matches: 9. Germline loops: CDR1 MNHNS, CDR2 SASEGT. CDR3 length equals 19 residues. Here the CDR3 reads CASSGRGTSGGPGTDTQYF. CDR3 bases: TGTGCCAGCAGTGGTCGGGGGACTAGCGGGGGGCCAGGCACAGATACGCAGTATTTT.

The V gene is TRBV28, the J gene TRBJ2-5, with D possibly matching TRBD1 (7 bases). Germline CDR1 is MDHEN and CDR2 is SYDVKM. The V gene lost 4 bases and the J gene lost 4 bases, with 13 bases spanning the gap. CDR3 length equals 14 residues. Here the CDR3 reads CASSSGGLRETQYF. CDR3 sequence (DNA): TGTGCCAGCAGTTCAGGGGGACTTAGAGAGACCCAGTACTTC.

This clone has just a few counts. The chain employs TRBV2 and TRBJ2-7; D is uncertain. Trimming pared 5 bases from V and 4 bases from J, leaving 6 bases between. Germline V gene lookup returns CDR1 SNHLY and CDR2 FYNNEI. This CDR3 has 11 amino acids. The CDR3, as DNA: TGTGCCAGCAGTCCAGGTTACGAGCAGTACTTC. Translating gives CASSPGYEQYF.

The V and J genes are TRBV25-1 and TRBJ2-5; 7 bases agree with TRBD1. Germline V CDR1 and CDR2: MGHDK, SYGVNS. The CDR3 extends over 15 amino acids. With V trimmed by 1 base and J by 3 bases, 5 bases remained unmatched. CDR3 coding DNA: TGTGCCAGCAGTGAATTAGAGGGGGCGAAAGAGACCCAGTACTTC. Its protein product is CASSELEGAKETQYF.

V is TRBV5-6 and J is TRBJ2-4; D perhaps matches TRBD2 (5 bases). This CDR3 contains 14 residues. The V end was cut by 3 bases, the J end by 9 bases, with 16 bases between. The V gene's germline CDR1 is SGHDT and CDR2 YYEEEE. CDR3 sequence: CASSYASSAGIQYF. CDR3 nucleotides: TGTGCCAGCAGCTATGCCTCGTCCGCGGGCATTCAGTACTTC.

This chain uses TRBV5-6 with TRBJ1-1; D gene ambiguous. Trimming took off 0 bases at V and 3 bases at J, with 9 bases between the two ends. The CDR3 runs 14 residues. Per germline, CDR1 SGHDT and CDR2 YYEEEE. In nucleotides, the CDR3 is TGTGCCAGCAGCTTGGGCAGCCGGGACACTGAAGCTTTCTTT. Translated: CASSLGSRDTEAFF.

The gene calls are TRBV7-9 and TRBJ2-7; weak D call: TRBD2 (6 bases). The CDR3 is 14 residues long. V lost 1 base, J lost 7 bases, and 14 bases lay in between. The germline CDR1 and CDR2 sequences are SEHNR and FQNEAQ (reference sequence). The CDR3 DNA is TGTGCCAGCAGCTTAGTAGATGGGGGGAGAGAGCAGTACTTC. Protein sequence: CASSLVDGGREQYF.

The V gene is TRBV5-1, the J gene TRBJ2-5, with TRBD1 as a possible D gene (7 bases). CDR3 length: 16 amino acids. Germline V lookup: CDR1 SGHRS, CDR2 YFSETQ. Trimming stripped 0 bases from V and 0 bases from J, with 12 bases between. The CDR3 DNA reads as TGCGCCAGCAGCTTGGCTCCAGGGGGGAACCAAGAGACCCAGTACTTC. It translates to CASSLAPGGNQETQYF.

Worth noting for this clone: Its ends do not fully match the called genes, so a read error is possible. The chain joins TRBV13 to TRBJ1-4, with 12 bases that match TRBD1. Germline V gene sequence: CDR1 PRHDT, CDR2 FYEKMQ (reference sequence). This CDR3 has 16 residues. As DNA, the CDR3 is TGTGTCAGCAGCTTCCGGGACAGGGGGCGCGGTGAAAAACTGTTTTTT. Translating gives CVSSFRDRGRGEKLFF.

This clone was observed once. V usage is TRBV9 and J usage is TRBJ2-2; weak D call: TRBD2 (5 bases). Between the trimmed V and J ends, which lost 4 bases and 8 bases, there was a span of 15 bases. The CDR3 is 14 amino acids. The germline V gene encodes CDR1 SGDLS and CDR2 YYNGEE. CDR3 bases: TGTGCCAGCAGCCTTATTACCCCGGGGGGGGAGCTGTTTTTT. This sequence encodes CASSLITPGGELFF. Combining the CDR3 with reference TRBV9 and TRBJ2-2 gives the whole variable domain DSGVTQTPKHLITATGQRVTLRCSPRSGDLSVYWYQQSLDQGLQFLIQYYNGEERAKGNILERFSAQQFPDLHSELNLSSLELGDSALYFCASSLITPGGELFFGEGSRLTVL.

The CDR3 region has the DNA TGTGCCACCAGTGATCCAGGGGTAGCGGGGTCTTTAGAGACCCAGTACTTC. The encoded protein is CATSDPGVAGSLETQYF. The chain recombines TRBV24-1 with TRBJ2-5; 8 bases match TRBD2. CDR1 is KGHDR, CDR2 SFDVKD, per germline. The CDR3 consists of 17 residues. The V and J ends lost 3 bases and 4 bases, in that order; junction bases with no gene match: 12.

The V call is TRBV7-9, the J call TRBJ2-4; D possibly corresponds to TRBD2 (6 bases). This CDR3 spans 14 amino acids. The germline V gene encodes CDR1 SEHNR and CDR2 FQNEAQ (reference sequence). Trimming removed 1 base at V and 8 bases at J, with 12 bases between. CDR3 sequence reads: CASSLDSSGDIQYF. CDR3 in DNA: TGTGCCAGCAGCTTAGACAGTTCGGGAGACATTCAGTACTTC.

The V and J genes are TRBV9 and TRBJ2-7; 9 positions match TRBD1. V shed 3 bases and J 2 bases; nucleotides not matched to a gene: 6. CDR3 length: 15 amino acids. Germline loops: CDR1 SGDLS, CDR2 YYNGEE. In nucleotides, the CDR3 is TGTGCCAGCAGCGCTGGGACAGGGTATACCTACGAGCAGTACTTC. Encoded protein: CASSAGTGYTYEQYF.

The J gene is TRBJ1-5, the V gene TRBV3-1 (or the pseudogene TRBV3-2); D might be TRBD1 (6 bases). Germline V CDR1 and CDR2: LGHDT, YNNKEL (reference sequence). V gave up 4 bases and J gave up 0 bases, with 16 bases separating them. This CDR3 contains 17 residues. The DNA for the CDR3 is TGTGCCAGCAGCCCCAGACAGGACCCGTATAGCAATCAGCCCCAGCATTTT. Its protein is CASSPRQDPYSNQPQHF.

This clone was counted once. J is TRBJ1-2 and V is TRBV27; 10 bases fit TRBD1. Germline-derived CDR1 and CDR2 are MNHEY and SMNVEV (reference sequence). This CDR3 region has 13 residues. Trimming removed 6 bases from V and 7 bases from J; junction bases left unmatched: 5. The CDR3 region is CASRTTGGGGYTF. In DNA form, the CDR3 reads TGTGCCAGCAGAACGACAGGGGGCGGTGGCTACACCTTC.

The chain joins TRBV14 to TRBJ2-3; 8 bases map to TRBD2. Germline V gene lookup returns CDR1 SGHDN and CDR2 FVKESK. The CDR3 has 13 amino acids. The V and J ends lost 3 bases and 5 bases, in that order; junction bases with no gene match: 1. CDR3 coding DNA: TGTGCCAGCAGCCAGCGGGGGGTAGATACGCAGTATTTT. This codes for CASSQRGVDTQYF.

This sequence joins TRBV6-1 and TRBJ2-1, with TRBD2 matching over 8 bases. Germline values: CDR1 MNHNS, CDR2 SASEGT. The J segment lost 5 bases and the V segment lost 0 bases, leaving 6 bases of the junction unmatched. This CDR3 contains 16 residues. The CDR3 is CASSEAREGHDNEQFF. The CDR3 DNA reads TGTGCCAGCAGTGAAGCCCGGGAGGGTCATGACAATGAGCAGTTCTTC.

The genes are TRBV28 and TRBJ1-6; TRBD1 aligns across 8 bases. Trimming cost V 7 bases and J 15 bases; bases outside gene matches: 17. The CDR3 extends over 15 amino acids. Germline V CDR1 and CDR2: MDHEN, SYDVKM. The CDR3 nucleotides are TGTGCCAGCACGTTACAGGGGGGGGGAAGGGGGGACCTCCACTTT. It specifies CASTLQGGGRGDLHF.